The 19 T cell receptor beta chains reported below all come from one sample, sequenced in a study of T-cell memory formation after mild COVID-19. Via MiXCR, TCRdb re-called the 5' RACE reads, giving one row per CDR3 protein. The sample includes approximately 190,000 distinct CDR3 sequences, around 19% of them seen just once. The source material was PBMCs or a T cell subset sorted from them (not recorded which). These TCRs come from an adult woman who had mild COVID-19 (a few samples of this study predate the infection). Cell type and time point are not known.

This clonotype was detected only a few times. The rearrangement uses TRBV5-1 and TRBJ2-5; perhaps D is TRBD1 or TRBD2 (6 bases each). The CDR3 covers 14 residues. V dropped 7 bases and J dropped 4 bases, with 17 bases sitting between them. Germline-derived CDR1 and CDR2 are SGHRS and YFSETQ. The CDR3 sequence: CASSPGGAGETQYF. In DNA, the CDR3 is TGCGCCAGCTCTCCCGGGGGCGCAGGAGAGACCCAGTACTTC.

This clonotype was found a few times. The CDR3 DNA reads TGCGCCAGCAGCCAAGAAGGTGGCCGAACCGCGAACACCGGGGAGCTGTTTTTT. Translating it yields CASSQEGGRTANTGELFF. The chain uses TRBV4-3 and TRBJ2-2; D not resolved. The CDR3 has 18 amino acids. V shed 0 bases and J shed 0 bases, with 14 bases lying between them. Germline loops: CDR1 LGHNA, CDR2 YSLEER.

This clonotype was seen once. The rearrangement joins TRBV5-5 to TRBJ1-4, with D maybe TRBD1 (5 bases). Trimming pared 4 bases from V and 8 bases from J, leaving 18 bases between. Per germline, CDR1 SGHKS and CDR2 YYEKEE (reference sequence). The CDR3 is made up of 15 amino acids. The CDR3 loop is CASSLGDVGGEKLFF. The CDR3 region has the DNA TGTGCCAGCAGCCTAGGGGACGTAGGAGGCGAAAAACTGTTTTTT.

The rearrangement links TRBV9 to TRBJ2-3; the D gene is possibly TRBD2 (6 bases). Trimming shortened V by 3 bases and J by 2 bases, and 16 bases separated the two germline ends. Germline V gene sequence: CDR1 SGDLS, CDR2 YYNGEE. The CDR3 loop spans 16 amino acids. CDR3 loop: CASSDVADFSTDTQYF. The CDR3 DNA reads as TGTGCCAGCAGCGATGTAGCGGACTTTTCCACAGATACGCAGTATTTT. Using reference TRBV9 and TRBJ2-3 for the parts outside the CDR3, the full variable domain is DSGVTQTPKHLITATGQRVTLRCSPRSGDLSVYWYQQSLDQGLQFLIQYYNGEERAKGNILERFSAQQFPDLHSELNLSSLELGDSALYFCASSDVADFSTDTQYFGPGTRLTVL.

The chain links TRBV27 to TRBJ1-2; possible D gene TRBD1, 6 bases. Germline V gene data show CDR1 as MNHEY and CDR2 as SMNVEV (reference sequence). This CDR3 has 15 residues. V was shortened by 2 bases and J by 0 bases, with 10 bases between the two germline ends. CDR3 residues: CASSLLGTTNYGYTF. The CDR3 DNA reads as TGTGCCAGCAGTTTACTCGGGACAACTAACTATGGCTACACCTTC.

This clonotype has at least ten counts. The gene calls are TRBV7-2 and TRBJ2-1; D gene ambiguous. Trimming left V 3 bases short and J 1 base short, with 4 bases between. CDR3 length: 13 amino acids. Germline lookup yields CDR1 SGHTA and CDR2 FQGNSA. The CDR3, as DNA: TGTGCCAGCAGCTTTAGTTCCTACAATGAGCAGTTCTTC. Protein: CASSFSSYNEQFF.

The chain is built from TRBV6-6 and TRBJ1-2; TRBD1 is a possible D gene (5 bases). V was shortened by 7 bases and J by 2 bases, with 8 bases between the two germline ends. CDR3 size: 12 residues. Germline-derived CDR1 and CDR2 are MNHNY and SVGAGI (reference sequence). DNA for the CDR3: TGTGCCAGCAACGGGGGGAACTATGGCTACACCTTC. Encoded protein: CASNGGNYGYTF.

The rearrangement uses TRBV19 and TRBJ1-1; D possibly corresponds to TRBD1 (5 bases). The CDR3 runs 15 residues. CDR1 and CDR2 (germline): LNHDA, SQIVND (reference sequence). The V and J ends lost 7 bases and 0 bases respectively, with 15 bases between them. The CDR3 region is CASTSPKGMNTEAFF. The CDR3 DNA sequence: TGTGCCAGTACAAGTCCAAAGGGGATGAACACTGAAGCTTTCTTT.

CDR3 DNA: TGTGCCAGCAGCTCGCATAACAGAATGAACACTGAAGCTTTCTTT. This translates into CASSSHNRMNTEAFF. The rearrangement links TRBV3-1 to TRBJ1-1; D not resolved. Trimming stripped 5 bases from V and 0 bases from J, with 13 bases between. The CDR3 extends over 15 amino acids. Germline CDR1 LGHDT, CDR2 YNNKEL (reference sequence). Variable domain in full (rest from reference TRBV3-1 and TRBJ1-1): DTAVSQTPKYLVTQMGNDKSIKCEQNLGHDTMYWYKQDSKKFLKIMFSYNNKELIINETVPNRFSPKSPDKAHLNLHINSLELGDSAVYFCASSSHNRMNTEAFFGQGTRLTVV.

The chain combines TRBV3-1 with TRBJ1-1, with a tentative D call TRBD1 (5 bases). There are 13 residues in the CDR3. Germline values: CDR1 LGHDT, CDR2 YNNKEL (reference sequence). V lost 4 bases and J lost 11, with 17 bases in between. The CDR3 protein is CASSRAQRQQAFF. The CDR3 coding sequence is TGTGCCAGCAGCCGGGCCCAGAGACAGCAGGCTTTCTTT.

The chain employs TRBV5-5 and TRBJ1-4, with 11 bases aligning to TRBD1. Germline V gene data show CDR1 as SGHKS and CDR2 as YYEKEE (reference sequence). V dropped 5 bases and J dropped 8; count of bases not matched to a gene: 5. The CDR3 has 14 amino acids. DNA for the CDR3: TGTGCCAGCAGTACCCGGGACAGGGGGGAAAAACTGTTTTTT. Encoded protein: CASSTRDRGEKLFF.

In its sample, this clonotype was seen a few times. CDR3 sequence (DNA): TGCGCCAGCACCCCTTGGGGGGACAGGGACTACGAGCAGTACTTC. It is translated as CASTPWGDRDYEQYF. The rearrangement links TRBV5-1 to TRBJ2-7, with TRBD1 matching 9 bases. The V segment lost 6 bases and the J segment 3 bases; nucleotides outside the gene matches: 10. The length of the CDR3 is 15 residues. Per germline, CDR1 SGHRS and CDR2 YFSETQ. Filled out from reference TRBV5-1 and TRBJ2-7, the complete variable domain reads KAGVTQTPRYLIKTRGQQVTLSCSPISGHRSVSWYQQTPGQGLQFLFEYFSETQRNKGNFPGRFSGRQFSNSRSEMNVSTLELGDSALYLCASTPWGDRDYEQYFGPGTRLTVT.

This clonotype occurred many times. The V and J genes are TRBV6-6 and TRBJ2-7; the D gene is possibly TRBD1 (5 bases). Germline V gives CDR1 MNHNY, CDR2 SVGAGI (reference sequence). Trimming shortened V by 0 bases and J by 0 bases, and 6 bases separated the two germline ends. CDR3 length: 14 residues. The CDR3: CASSYSQGSYEQYF. The CDR3 coding sequence is TGTGCCAGCAGTTACTCGCAGGGCTCCTACGAGCAGTACTTC.

Notes on this clonotype: Germline and junction disagree at one end, which may indicate a read error. As DNA, the CDR3 is TGTGCCAGCAGACCCGGGACAGGGTTCGGGGAGATGTTTTTT. Its protein is CASRPGTGFGEMFF. This chain uses TRBV7-3 with TRBJ2-2, with 9 bases lining up with TRBD1. Germline V gives CDR1 SGHTA, CDR2 FQGTGA. This CDR3 spans 14 amino acids.

This clonotype was seen a handful of times. The chain recombines TRBV12-3 or TRBV12-4 with TRBJ2-3; TRBD2 matches at 8 bases. The J segment lost 4 bases and the V segment lost 5 bases, leaving 14 bases of the junction unmatched. The CDR3 covers 17 residues. The CDR3 is CASSLTVAGLGADTQYF. The CDR3 DNA sequence: TGTGCCAGCAGTCTCACGGTAGCGGGATTAGGTGCAGATACGCAGTATTTT.

This clonotype was counted only a few times. The V gene is TRBV7-2, the J gene TRBJ2-7, with D unclear. CDR3 length equals 15 residues. Germline-derived CDR1 and CDR2 are SGHTA and FQGNSA. V was clipped by 5 bases and J by 3 bases, with 17 bases between them. This chain's CDR3 is CASSVSRTLGYEQYF. The CDR3 nucleotides are TGTGCCAGCAGCGTTTCCCGGACCCTCGGCTACGAGCAGTACTTC. Full variable domain (rest looked up from reference TRBV7-2 and TRBJ2-7): GAGVSQSPSNKVTEKGKDVELRCDPISGHTALYWYRQSLGQGLEFLIYFQGNSAPDKSGLPSDRFSAERTGGSVSTLTIQRTQQEDSAVYLCASSVSRTLGYEQYFGPGTRLTVT.

V gene TRBV27 combines with J gene TRBJ2-3; 7 bases line up with TRBD1. With V trimmed by 2 bases and J by 4 bases, 3 bases remained unmatched. The CDR3 spans 14 residues. CDR1 and CDR2 from the germline V gene are MNHEY and SMNVEV (reference sequence). Here the CDR3 reads CASSLAQGADTQYF. The CDR3 DNA reads TGTGCCAGCAGTTTAGCCCAGGGGGCAGATACGCAGTATTTT.

This clonotype was picked up a small number of times. CDR3 DNA: TGTGCCAGCAGCTGGGGACAGCTCACAGATACGCAGTATTTT. This codes for CASSWGQLTDTQYF. The chain is built from TRBV6-5 and TRBJ2-3; 7 bases match TRBD1. Per germline, CDR1 MNHEY and CDR2 SVGAGI. This CDR3 has 14 amino acids. The J segment lost 2 bases and the V segment lost 6 bases, leaving 5 bases of the junction unmatched.

The table lists this clonotype with a few counts. The chain carries TRBV4-2 and TRBJ2-1; D is unclear. The CDR3 totals 13 residues. Between the trimmed V and J ends, which lost 0 bases and 14 bases, there was a span of 14 bases. Germline values: CDR1 LGHNA, CDR2 YNFKEQ. CDR3 loop: CASSQESLSSKFF. CDR3 coding DNA: TGTGCCAGCAGCCAAGAAAGTTTATCTTCTAAGTTCTTC.